The TCR beta chain described here comes from a study of cytomegalovirus exposure and HLA in healthy donors. V trimming: 3 bases; J trimming: 5 bases; junction bases outside the gene matches: 5. CDR3 length: 15 amino acids. The V gene's germline CDR1 is MRHNA and CDR2 SNTAGT. This PCR relied on a set of 60 Vbeta primers and 13 Jbeta primers. Profiling relied on immunoSEQ multiplex PCR, and the TCRdb table lists in-frame clones only, not all of them. Among hundreds of thousands of clones listed, roughly 80% were seen once. This receptor was taken from a girl between 10 and 17 years old in good health and CMV-seronegative. The chain links TRBV6-4 to TRBJ2-1; 9 bases match TRBD2. Sequencing input: PBMCs. Here the CDR3 DNA reads TGTGCCAGCAGTGAGGTACTAGCGGGCCACAATGAGCAGTTCTTC. This sequence encodes CASSEVLAGHNEQFF.